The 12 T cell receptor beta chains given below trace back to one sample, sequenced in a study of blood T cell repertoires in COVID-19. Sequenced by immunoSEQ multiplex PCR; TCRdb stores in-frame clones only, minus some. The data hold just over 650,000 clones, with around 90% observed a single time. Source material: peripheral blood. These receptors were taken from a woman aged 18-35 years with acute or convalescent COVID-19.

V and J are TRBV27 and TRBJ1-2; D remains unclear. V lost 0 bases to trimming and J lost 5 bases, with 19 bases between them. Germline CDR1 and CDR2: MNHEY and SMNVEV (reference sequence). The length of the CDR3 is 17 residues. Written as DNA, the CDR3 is TGTGCCAGCAGTTTATCCGGGGAAAGGGTTATCACTTATGGCTACACCTTC. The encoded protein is CASSLSGERVITYGYTF.

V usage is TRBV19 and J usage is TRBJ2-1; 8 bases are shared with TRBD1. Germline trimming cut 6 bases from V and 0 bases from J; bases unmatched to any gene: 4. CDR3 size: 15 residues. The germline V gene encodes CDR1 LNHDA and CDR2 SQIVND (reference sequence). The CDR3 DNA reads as TGTGCCAGTAGAAGACAGGGGAGCTCCTACAATGAGCAGTTCTTC. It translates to CASRRQGSSYNEQFF.

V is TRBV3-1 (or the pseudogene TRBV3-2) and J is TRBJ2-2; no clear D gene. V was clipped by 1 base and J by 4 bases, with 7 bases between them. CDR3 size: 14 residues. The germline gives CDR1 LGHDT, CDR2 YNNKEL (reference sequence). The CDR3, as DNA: TGTGCCAGCAGCCAAGGAGATTTCACCGGGGAGCTGTTTTTT. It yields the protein CASSQGDFTGELFF.

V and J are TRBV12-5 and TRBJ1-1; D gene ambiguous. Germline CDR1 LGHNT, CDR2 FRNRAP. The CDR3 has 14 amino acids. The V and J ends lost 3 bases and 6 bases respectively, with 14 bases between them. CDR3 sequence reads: CASGLRGFSAEAFF. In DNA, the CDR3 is TGTGCTAGTGGTTTACGAGGGTTCAGTGCTGAAGCTTTCTTT.

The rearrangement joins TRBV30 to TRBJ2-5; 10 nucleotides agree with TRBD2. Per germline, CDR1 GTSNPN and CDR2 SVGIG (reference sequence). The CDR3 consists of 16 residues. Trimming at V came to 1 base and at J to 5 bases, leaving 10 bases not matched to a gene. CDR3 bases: TGTGCCTGGAGTGCGAGGAGCGGGGGGGCGGGTGAGACCCAGTACTTC. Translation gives CAWSARSGGAGETQYF.

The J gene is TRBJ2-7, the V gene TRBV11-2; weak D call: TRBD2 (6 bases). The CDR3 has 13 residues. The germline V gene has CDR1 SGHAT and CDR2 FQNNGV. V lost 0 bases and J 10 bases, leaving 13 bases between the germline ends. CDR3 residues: CASSLDWQGGQYF. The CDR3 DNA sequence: TGTGCCAGCAGCTTAGATTGGCAGGGAGGCCAGTACTTC.

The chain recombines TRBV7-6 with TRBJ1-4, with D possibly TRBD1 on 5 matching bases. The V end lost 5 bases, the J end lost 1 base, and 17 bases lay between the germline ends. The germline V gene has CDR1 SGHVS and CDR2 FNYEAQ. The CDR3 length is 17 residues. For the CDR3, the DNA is TGTGCCAGCAGCCTCCGGGCCCTTCAGGGAACTAATGAAAAACTGTTTTTT. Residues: CASSLRALQGTNEKLFF.

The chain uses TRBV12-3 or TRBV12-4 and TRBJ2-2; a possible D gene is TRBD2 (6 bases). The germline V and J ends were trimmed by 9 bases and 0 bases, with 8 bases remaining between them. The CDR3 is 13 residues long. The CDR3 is CASSGSNTGELFF. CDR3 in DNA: TGTGCCAGTAGCGGATCGAACACCGGGGAGCTGTTTTTT.

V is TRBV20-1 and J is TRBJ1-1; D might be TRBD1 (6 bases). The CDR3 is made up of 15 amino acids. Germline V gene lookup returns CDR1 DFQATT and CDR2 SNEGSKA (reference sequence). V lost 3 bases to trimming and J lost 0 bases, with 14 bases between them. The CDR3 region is CSASPQGNMNTEAFF. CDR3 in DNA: TGCAGTGCTAGTCCGCAGGGGAACATGAACACTGAAGCTTTCTTT.

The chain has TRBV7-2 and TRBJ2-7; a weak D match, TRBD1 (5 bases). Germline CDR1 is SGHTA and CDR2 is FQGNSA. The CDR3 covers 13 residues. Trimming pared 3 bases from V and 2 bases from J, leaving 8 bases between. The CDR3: CASSFRRAYEQYF. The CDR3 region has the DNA TGTGCCAGCAGCTTCCGCAGGGCCTACGAGCAGTACTTC.

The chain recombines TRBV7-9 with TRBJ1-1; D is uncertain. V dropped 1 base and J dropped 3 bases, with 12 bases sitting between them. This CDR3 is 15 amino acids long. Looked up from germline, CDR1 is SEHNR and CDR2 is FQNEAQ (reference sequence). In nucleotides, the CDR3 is TGTGCCAGCAGCTTAGGCGGGCTTGGGGACACTGAAGCTTTCTTT. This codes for CASSLGGLGDTEAFF.

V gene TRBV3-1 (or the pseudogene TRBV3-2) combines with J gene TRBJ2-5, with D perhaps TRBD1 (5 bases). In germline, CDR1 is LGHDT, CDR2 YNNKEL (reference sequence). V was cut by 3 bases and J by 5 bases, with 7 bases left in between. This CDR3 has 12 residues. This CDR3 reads CASSHSGETQYF. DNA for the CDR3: TGTGCCAGCAGCCACTCAGGGGAGACCCAGTACTTC.